What follows are 14 T cell receptor beta chains derived from one specimen sequenced in a study of OX40 agonist ivuxolimab in advanced cancers. Produced via immunoSEQ multiplex PCR; TCRdb's table is partial and in-frame only. This table has roughly 20,000 clones, 74% appearing once. Sample: CD4+ or CD8+ T cells sorted from blood, taken in a trial of the OX40 agonist ivuxolimab. These receptors all stem from an adult with an advanced solid tumor such as melanoma, head and neck, liver or kidney cancer.

The rearrangement links TRBV19 to TRBJ2-7, with TRBD1 matching 8 bases. Germline CDR1 and CDR2: LNHDA and SQIVND (reference sequence). V shed 3 bases and J 4 bases; nucleotides not matched to a gene: 8. The CDR3 covers 15 residues. The CDR3 loop reads CASSMGDRGIYEQYF. The CDR3 region has the DNA TGTGCCAGTAGTATGGGAGACAGGGGAATTTACGAGCAGTACTTC.

The table lists this clone with a few counts. The chain combines TRBV5-1 with TRBJ2-7; 7 bases map to TRBD1. J lost 2 bases, V lost 3 bases, and 2 bases had no gene match. From germline, CDR1 is SGHRS and CDR2 YFSETQ. The length of the CDR3 is 13 residues. CDR3: CASSSTGAYEQYF. In nucleotides, the CDR3 is TGCGCCAGCAGCTCTACAGGGGCCTACGAGCAGTACTTC.

This clone is medium-sized within its sample. This chain uses TRBV28 with TRBJ2-7; D is ambiguous. Trimming removed 3 bases at V and 4 bases at J, with 7 bases between. The germline V gene has CDR1 MDHEN and CDR2 SYDVKM. The CDR3 sequence is 12 residues long. The CDR3 sequence is CASSLTGYEQYF. The CDR3 DNA reads as TGTGCCAGCAGTTTGACGGGTTACGAGCAGTACTTC.

The chain combines TRBV5-5 with TRBJ2-7; possibly TRBD1 for D (6 bases). Germline CDR1 SGHKS, CDR2 YYEKEE (reference sequence). V lost 4 bases to trimming and J lost 3 bases, with 17 bases between them. The CDR3 sequence is 15 residues long. The chain's CDR3 is CASSPPPGEVYEQYF. CDR3 bases: TGTGCCAGCAGCCCCCCTCCAGGGGAAGTCTACGAGCAGTACTTC.

The rearrangement links TRBV6-5 to TRBJ1-1, with no clear D. Germline CDR1 is MNHEY and CDR2 is SVGAGI. Trimming pared 6 bases from V and 1 base from J, leaving 15 bases between. The length of the CDR3 is 15 residues. The CDR3 region is CASSISWQRNTEAFF. The DNA of the CDR3 is TGTGCCAGCAGCATATCTTGGCAGAGGAACACTGAAGCTTTCTTT.

CDR3 residues: CASSLEPLNTEAFF. The CDR3 nucleotides read TGCGCCAGCAGCTTGGAACCTTTGAACACTGAAGCTTTCTTT. The chain carries TRBV5-1 and TRBJ1-1; D is unclear. Deletions cut 0 bases from V and 0 bases from J, with 6 bases between. CDR3 length: 14 amino acids. The germline gives CDR1 SGHRS, CDR2 YFSETQ.

The chain employs TRBV9 and TRBJ1-1, with D possibly matching TRBD1 (6 bases). The CDR3 is 14 amino acids. V lost 0 bases, J lost 4 bases, and 10 bases lay in between. Germline CDR1 is SGDLS and CDR2 is YYNGEE. Here the CDR3 reads CASSVVGGRTEAFF. CDR3 DNA sequence: TGTGCCAGCAGCGTAGTTGGGGGGCGCACTGAAGCTTTCTTT.

The chain carries TRBV27 and TRBJ1-2, with TRBD1 matching over 9 bases. CDR1 MNHEY and CDR2 SMNVEV come from the germline V gene (reference sequence). The CDR3 has 15 amino acids. V trimming: 5 bases; J trimming: 1 base; junction bases outside the gene matches: 5. The CDR3 region is CASSTTGGLNYGYTF. CDR3 bases: TGTGCCAGCAGTACAACAGGGGGCCTTAACTATGGCTACACCTTC.

The chain combines TRBV9 with TRBJ1-5, with 11 bases identical to TRBD1. In germline, CDR1 is SGDLS, CDR2 YYNGEE. The CDR3 is 14 residues long. V gave up 4 bases and J gave up 6 bases; unmatched junction bases: 3. The CDR3 loop reads CASSPGTGGQPQHF. CDR3 DNA: TGTGCCAGCAGCCCAGGGACAGGGGGTCAGCCCCAGCATTTT.

The chain has TRBV19 and TRBJ1-6, with D perhaps matching TRBD1 (6 bases). The germline V gene encodes CDR1 LNHDA and CDR2 SQIVND (reference sequence). Trimming took 9 bases from V and 7 from J, leaving 10 bases between them. The CDR3 runs 12 residues. The CDR3 nucleotides are TGTGCCAGACAGGGTGCCAATTCACCCCTCCACTTT. The encoded protein is CARQGANSPLHF.

This clone has only one observation. This chain links TRBV4-3 with TRBJ1-4; D gene ambiguous. The length of the CDR3 is 17 residues. The germline V gene encodes CDR1 LGHNA and CDR2 YSLEER. V dropped 4 bases and J dropped 1 base, with 16 bases sitting between them. The CDR3 region has the DNA TGCGCCAGCAGCCCATCCGTAGGAGGTGGAACTAATGAAAAACTGTTTTTT. This translates into CASSPSVGGGTNEKLFF.

The chain links TRBV19 to TRBJ1-6; 10 positions match TRBD1. Looked up from germline, CDR1 is LNHDA and CDR2 is SQIVND (reference sequence). J was trimmed by 7 bases and V by 7 bases; bases with no gene match: 10. There are 16 residues in the CDR3. The CDR3 sequence is CASTNRDRGLNSPLHF. CDR3 coding DNA: TGTGCCAGTACGAATCGAGACAGGGGGCTGAATTCACCCCTCCACTTT.

The chain carries TRBV5-6 and TRBJ2-1; tentative D call: TRBD2 (6 bases). The CDR3 has 14 amino acids. The V gene lost 2 bases and the J gene lost 6 bases, with 12 bases spanning the gap. Germline CDR1 is SGHDT and CDR2 is YYEEEE. The DNA for the CDR3 is TGTGCCAGCAGCTTCGGGACTCCGGGCAATGAGCAGTTCTTC. Protein product: CASSFGTPGNEQFF.

The rearrangement joins TRBV4-3 to TRBJ2-3, with D maybe TRBD2 (5 bases). Germline CDR1 reads LGHNA; CDR2 reads YSLEER. CDR3 length: 15 amino acids. Between the trimmed V and J ends, which lost 0 bases and 10 bases, there was a span of 17 bases. The CDR3 reads CASSQEAVSQDAQYF. CDR3 nucleotide sequence: TGCGCCAGCAGCCAAGAAGCGGTGTCCCAGGACGCGCAGTATTTT.